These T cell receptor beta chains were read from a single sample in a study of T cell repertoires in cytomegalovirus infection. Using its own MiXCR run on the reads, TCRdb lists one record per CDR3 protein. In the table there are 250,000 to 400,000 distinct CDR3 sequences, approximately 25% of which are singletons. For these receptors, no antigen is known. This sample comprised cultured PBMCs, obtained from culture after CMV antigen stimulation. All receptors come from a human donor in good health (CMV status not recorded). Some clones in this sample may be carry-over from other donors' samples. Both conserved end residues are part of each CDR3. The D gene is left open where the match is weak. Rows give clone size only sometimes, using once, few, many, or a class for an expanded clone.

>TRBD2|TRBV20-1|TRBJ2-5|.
CSAQDGRQETQYF
TGCAGTGCGCAGGACGGGAGGCAAGAGACCCAGTACTTC
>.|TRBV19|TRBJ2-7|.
CASSIKSLGEQYF
TGTGCCAGTAGTATTAAGAGCCTTGGCGAGCAGTACTTC
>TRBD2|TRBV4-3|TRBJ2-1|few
CASSQVGTSANNEQFF
TGCGCCAGCAGCCAGGTCGGGACTAGCGCAAACAATGAGCAGTTCTTC
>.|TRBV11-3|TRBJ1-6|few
CASSLATYSPLHF
TGTGCCAGCAGCTTAGCCACATATTCACCCCTCCACTTT
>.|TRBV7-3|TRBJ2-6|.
CASSLNGVSGANVLTF
TGTGCCAGCAGCTTAAATGGTGTCTCTGGGGCCAACGTCCTGACTTTC
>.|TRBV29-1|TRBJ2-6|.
CSVESSGANVLTF
TGCAGCGTTGAGTCCTCTGGGGCCAACGTCCTGACTTTC
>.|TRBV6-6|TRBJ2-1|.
CASSYSKVYNEQFF
TGTGCCAGCAGTTACTCGAAAGTCTACAATGAGCAGTTCTTC
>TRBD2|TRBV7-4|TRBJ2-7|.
CASSFNPRASSGRAYGPYEQYF
TGTGCCAGCAGCTTTAACCCGAGAGCGTCTAGCGGGAGGGCTTACGGACCCTACGAGCAGTACTTC
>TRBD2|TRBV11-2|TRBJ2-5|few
CASSLDLSGRIGETQYF
TGTGCCAGCAGCTTAGATCTGAGCGGGAGAATTGGGGAGACCCAGTACTTC
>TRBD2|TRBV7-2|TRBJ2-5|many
CASLGRVSETQYF
TGTGCCAGCCTCGGGAGGGTCAGCGAGACCCAGTACTTC
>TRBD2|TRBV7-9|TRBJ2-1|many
CASSPSSGSTNEQFF
TGTGCCAGCAGCCCCAGCAGCGGGAGTACCAATGAGCAGTTCTTC
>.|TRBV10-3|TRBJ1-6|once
CAISATDSPLLF
TGTGCCATCAGTGCCACCGATTCACCCCTCCTCTTT
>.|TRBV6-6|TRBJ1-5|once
CASSYVGEQPQHF
TGTGCCAGCAGTTACGTCGGGGAACAGCCCCAGCATTTT
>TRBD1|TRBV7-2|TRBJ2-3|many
CASAQGGTDTQYF
TGTGCCAGCGCACAGGGGGGCACAGATACGCAGTATTTT
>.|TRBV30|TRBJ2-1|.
CAGTGTISYNEQFF
TGTGCCGGTACCGGGACAATCTCCTACAATGAGCAGTTCTTC
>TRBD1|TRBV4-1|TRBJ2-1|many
CASSHSGGDSYNEQFF
TGCGCCAGCAGCCACTCAGGGGGAGATTCCTACAATGAGCAGTTCTTC
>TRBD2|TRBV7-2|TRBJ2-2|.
CASSSPSGRHTGELFF
TGTGCCAGCAGCTCCCCTAGCGGGAGGCACACCGGGGAGCTGTTTTTT
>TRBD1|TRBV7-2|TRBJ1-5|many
CASSPQTGGNQPQHF
TGTGCCAGCAGCCCGCAGACAGGGGGCAATCAGCCCCAGCATTTT
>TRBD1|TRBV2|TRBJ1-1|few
CAREPGQGESEAFF
TGTGCCAGAGAACCGGGACAGGGGGAATCTGAAGCTTTCTTT
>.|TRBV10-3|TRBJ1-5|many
CATSGPNQPQHF
TGTGCCACCTCAGGGCCCAATCAGCCCCAGCATTTT
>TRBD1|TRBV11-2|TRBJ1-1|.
CASSLVGQGIIGTEAFF
TGTGCCAGCAGCTTAGTGGGACAGGGAATTATTGGAACTGAAGCTTTCTTT
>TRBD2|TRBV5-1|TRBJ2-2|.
CASSSGLAGINTGELFF
TGCGCCAGCAGCTCTGGACTAGCGGGAATCAACACCGGGGAGCTGTTTTTT
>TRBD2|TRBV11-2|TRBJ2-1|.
CASSRAGGPYNEQFF
TGTGCCAGCAGCCGAGCGGGAGGGCCCTACAATGAGCAGTTCTTC
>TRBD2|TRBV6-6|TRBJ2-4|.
CASSRTSGSGENIQYF
TGTGCCAGCAGTCGGACTAGCGGGAGTGGAGAAAACATTCAGTACTTC
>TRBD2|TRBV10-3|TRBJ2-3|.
CAIHSGSGTDTQYF
TGTGCCATCCATAGCGGGAGCGGCACAGATACGCAGTATTTT
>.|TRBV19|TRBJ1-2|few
CASSLRTYGYTF
TGTGCCAGTAGTTTACGGACCTATGGCTACACCTTC
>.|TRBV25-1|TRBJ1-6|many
CASSEYRKGRTDPYNSPLHF
TGTGCCAGCAGTGAATATAGGAAGGGGAGGACGGATCCCTATAATTCACCCCTCCACTTT
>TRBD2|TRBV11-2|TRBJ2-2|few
CASSLGGLAGAPNTGELFF
TGTGCCAGCAGCTTAGGGGGACTAGCGGGAGCCCCGAACACCGGGGAGCTGTTTTTT
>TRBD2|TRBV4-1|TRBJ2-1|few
CASSQTKSGRAYNEQFF
TGCGCCAGCAGCCAAACGAAAAGCGGGAGGGCTTACAATGAGCAGTTCTTC
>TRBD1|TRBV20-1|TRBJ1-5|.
CSASDRVGNQPQHF
TGCAGTGCTTCTGACAGGGTAGGCAATCAGCCCCAGCATTTT
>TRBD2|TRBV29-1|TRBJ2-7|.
CSVRLAGISEQYF
TGCAGCGTCCGACTAGCGGGAATCAGTGAGCAGTACTTC
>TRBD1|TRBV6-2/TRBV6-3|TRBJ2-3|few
CASTLTGPGDTQYF
TGTGCCAGCACCTTGACAGGGCCCGGCGATACGCAGTATTTT
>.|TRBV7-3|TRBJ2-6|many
CASTVTPGGFVLTF
TGTGCCAGCACTGTAACCCCGGGCGGATTCGTCCTGACTTTC